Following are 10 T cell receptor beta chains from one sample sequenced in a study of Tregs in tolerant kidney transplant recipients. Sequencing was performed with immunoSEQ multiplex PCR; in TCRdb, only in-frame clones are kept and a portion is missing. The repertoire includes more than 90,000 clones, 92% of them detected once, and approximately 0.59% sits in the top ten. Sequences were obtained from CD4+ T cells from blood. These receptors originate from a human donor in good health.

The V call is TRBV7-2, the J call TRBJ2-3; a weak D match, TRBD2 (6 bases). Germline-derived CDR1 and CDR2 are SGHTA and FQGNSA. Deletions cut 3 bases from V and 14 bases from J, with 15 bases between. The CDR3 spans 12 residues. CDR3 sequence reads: CASSFYRELLYF. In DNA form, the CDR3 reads TGTGCCAGCAGCTTCTACCGGGAGCTCCTGTATTTT.

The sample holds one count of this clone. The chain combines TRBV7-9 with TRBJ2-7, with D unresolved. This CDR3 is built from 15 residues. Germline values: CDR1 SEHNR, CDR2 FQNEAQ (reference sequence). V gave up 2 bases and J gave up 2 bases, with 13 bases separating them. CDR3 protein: CASSLQGEATYEQYF. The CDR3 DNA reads TGTGCCAGCAGCTTACAAGGCGAGGCCACCTACGAGCAGTACTTC.

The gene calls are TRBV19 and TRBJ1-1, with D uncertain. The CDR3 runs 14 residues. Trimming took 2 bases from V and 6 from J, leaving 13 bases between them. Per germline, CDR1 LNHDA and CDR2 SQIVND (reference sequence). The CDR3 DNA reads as TGTGCCAGTAGTATACAGGCACATCTGTCTGAAGCTTTCTTT. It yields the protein CASSIQAHLSEAFF.

The CDR3 DNA reads as TGTGCCAGCACTCCTTGGGGGGCCACCTCTGGGGCCAACGTCCTGACTTTC. Translation: CASTPWGATSGANVLTF. The chain links TRBV27 to TRBJ2-6; D is possibly TRBD1 or TRBD2 (6 bases each). Per germline, CDR1 MNHEY and CDR2 SMNVEV (reference sequence). The V and J ends lost 7 bases and 0 bases respectively, with 16 bases between them. CDR3 length: 17 residues.

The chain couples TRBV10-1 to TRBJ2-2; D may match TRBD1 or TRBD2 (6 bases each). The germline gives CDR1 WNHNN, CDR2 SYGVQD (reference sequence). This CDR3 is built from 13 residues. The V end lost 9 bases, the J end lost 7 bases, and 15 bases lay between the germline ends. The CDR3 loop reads CASRGQANGELFF. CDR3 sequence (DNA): TGCGCCAGTCGGGGGCAGGCCAACGGGGAGCTGTTTTTT.

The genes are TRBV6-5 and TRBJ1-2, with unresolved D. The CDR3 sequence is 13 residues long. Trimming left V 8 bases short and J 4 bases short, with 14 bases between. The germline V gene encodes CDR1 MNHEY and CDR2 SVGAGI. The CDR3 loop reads CASARTQGYGYTF. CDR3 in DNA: TGTGCCAGCGCACGGACCCAAGGCTATGGCTACACCTTC.

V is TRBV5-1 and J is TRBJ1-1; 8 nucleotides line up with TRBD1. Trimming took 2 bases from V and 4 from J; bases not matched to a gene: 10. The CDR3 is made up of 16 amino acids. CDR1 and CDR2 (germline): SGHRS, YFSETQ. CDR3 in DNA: TGCGCCAGCAGCTTTAACCCGGGACAGGCAATCACTGAAGCTTTCTTT. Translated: CASSFNPGQAITEAFF.

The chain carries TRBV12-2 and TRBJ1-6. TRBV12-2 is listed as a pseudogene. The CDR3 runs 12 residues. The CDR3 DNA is TGTGCAAGTCGCCCTTACTGGGTAACCCTCCACTTT. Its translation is CASRPYWVTLHF.

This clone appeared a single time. CDR3: CASSLGGIGGYTF. The CDR3 coding sequence is TGTGCCAGCAGCTTGGGGGGTATTGGTGGCTACACCTTC. This sequence joins TRBV5-4 and TRBJ1-2; D not certain. CDR1 SGHNT and CDR2 YYREEE come from the germline V gene (reference sequence). This CDR3 is 13 amino acids long. Trimming cost V 0 bases and J 7 bases, with 10 bases left between them.

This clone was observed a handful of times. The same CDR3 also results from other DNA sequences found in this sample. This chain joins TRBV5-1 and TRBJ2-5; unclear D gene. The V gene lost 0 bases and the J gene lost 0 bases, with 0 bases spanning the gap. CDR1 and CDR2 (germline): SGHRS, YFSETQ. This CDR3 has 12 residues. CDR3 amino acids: CASSLDQETQYF. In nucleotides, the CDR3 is TGCGCCAGCAGCTTGGACCAAGAGACCCAGTACTTC.